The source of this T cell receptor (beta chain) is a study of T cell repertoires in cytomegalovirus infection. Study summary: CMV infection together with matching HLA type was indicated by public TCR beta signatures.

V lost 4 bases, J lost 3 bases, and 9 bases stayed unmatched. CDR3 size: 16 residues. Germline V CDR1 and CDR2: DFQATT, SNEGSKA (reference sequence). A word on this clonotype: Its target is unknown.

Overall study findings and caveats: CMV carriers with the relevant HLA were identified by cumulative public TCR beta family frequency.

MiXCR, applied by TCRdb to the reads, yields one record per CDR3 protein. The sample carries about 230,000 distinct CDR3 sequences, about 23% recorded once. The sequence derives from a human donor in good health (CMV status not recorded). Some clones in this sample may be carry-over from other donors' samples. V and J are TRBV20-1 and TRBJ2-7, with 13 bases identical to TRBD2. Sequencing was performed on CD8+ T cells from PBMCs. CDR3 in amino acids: CSATNPGLAGIYEQYF. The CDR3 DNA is TGCAGTGCTACGAATCCGGGACTAGCGGGAATCTACGAGCAGTACTTC.